These 31 T cell receptor beta chains originate from one sample sequenced in a study of shared clonotypes between healthy human individuals. CD45RO-negative cells were positively selected for CCR7, leaving out terminally differentiated effector memory CD45RA+ cells. The repertoire was sequenced with immunoSEQ multiplex PCR; TCRdb's copy has only in-frame clones and lacks some. The sample holds 600,000 or so clones, roughly 98% seen once. The specimen was naive CD8+ T cells sorted from blood. These receptors came from a man aged 25-40 years in good health.

The V and J genes are TRBV27 and TRBJ2-7; tentative D call: TRBD1 (5 bases). V gave up 5 bases and J gave up 3 bases, with 17 bases separating them. The length of the CDR3 is 15 residues. Per the germline V gene, CDR1 is MNHEY and CDR2 is SMNVEV (reference sequence). CDR3 DNA sequence: TGTGCCAGCAGTCCGAAGGACACCAACCACTACGAGCAGTACTTC. Its protein is CASSPKDTNHYEQYF.

V gene TRBV28 combines with J gene TRBJ1-4; D is unclear. Trimming took 6 bases from V and 5 from J, leaving 16 bases between them. The CDR3 is 15 residues long. Per the germline V gene, CDR1 is MDHEN and CDR2 is SYDVKM. For the CDR3, the DNA is TGTGCCAGCAGCCCCGAGGTCGGAGAGAATGAAAAACTGTTTTTT. It encodes CASSPEVGENEKLFF.

The chain combines TRBV6-5 with TRBJ2-3; D may be TRBD1 (6 bases). V gave up 5 bases and J gave up 2 bases, with 14 bases separating them. Per the germline V gene, CDR1 is MNHEY and CDR2 is SVGAGI. The CDR3 is 15 amino acids. Here the CDR3 DNA reads TGTGCCAGCAGTACGTTCGGACAGCACACAGATACGCAGTATTTT. It yields the protein CASSTFGQHTDTQYF.

V usage is TRBV27 and J usage is TRBJ2-3; possible D gene TRBD2, 5 bases. CDR1 is MNHEY, CDR2 SMNVEV, per germline (reference sequence). V dropped 4 bases and J dropped 2 bases, with 7 bases sitting between them. CDR3 size: 13 residues. CDR3 region: CASSWTVTDTQYF. As DNA, the CDR3 is TGTGCCAGCAGTTGGACTGTCACAGATACGCAGTATTTT.

The chain employs TRBV5-4 and TRBJ2-6; perhaps TRBD2 as D (6 bases). Germline values: CDR1 SGHNT, CDR2 YYREEE (reference sequence). V dropped 4 bases and J dropped 2 bases, with 13 bases sitting between them. This CDR3 is built from 16 residues. This CDR3 is CASSGGTHAGANVLTF. For the CDR3, the DNA is TGTGCCAGCAGCGGCGGGACTCATGCTGGGGCCAACGTCCTGACTTTC.

This chain joins TRBV9 and TRBJ2-1, with D tentatively TRBD1 (6 bases). Germline V gene data show CDR1 as SGDLS and CDR2 as YYNGEE. The CDR3 length is 15 residues. The V and J ends lost 3 bases and 3 bases respectively, with 13 bases between them. The CDR3 nucleotides read TGTGCCAGCAGCGCAAAAAGGACAGTCTACAATGAGCAGTTCTTC. Its translation: CASSAKRTVYNEQFF.

The rearrangement links TRBV5-5 to TRBJ1-4; 8 nucleotides line up with TRBD1. This CDR3 region has 15 residues. CDR1 and CDR2 from the germline V gene are SGHKS and YYEKEE (reference sequence). V dropped 4 bases and J dropped 7; count of bases not matched to a gene: 9. The CDR3 coding sequence is TGTGCCAGCAGCCCCGGGACAGGTGTTGGTGAAAAACTGTTTTTT. Translation gives CASSPGTGVGEKLFF.

The CDR3 here is CASSPPGAGFADTQYF. The CDR3 DNA reads as TGTGCCAGCAGCCCCCCTGGTGCCGGTTTTGCAGATACGCAGTATTTT. The chain couples TRBV11-2 to TRBJ2-3, with D hard to call. The CDR3 is 16 residues long. The V gene lost 5 bases and the J gene lost 4 bases, with 19 bases spanning the gap. Per germline, CDR1 SGHAT and CDR2 FQNNGV. The full variable domain, its missing parts supplied by reference TRBV11-2 and TRBJ2-3, is EAGVAQSPRYKIIEKRQSVAFWCNPISGHATLYWYQQILGQGPKLLIQFQNNGVVDDSQLPKDRFSAERLKGVDSTLKIQPAKLEDSAVYLCASSPPGAGFADTQYFGPGTRLTVL.

V gene TRBV7-9 combines with J gene TRBJ2-1, with 10 bases fitting TRBD2. Looked up from germline, CDR1 is SEHNR and CDR2 is FQNEAQ (reference sequence). J lost 7 bases, V lost 1 base, and 13 bases had no gene match. The CDR3 is made up of 18 amino acids. The CDR3 DNA reads as TGTGCCAGCAGCTTAGAGGAGACTAGCGGGTACATCACAAATGAGCAGTTCTTC. Its protein is CASSLEETSGYITNEQFF.

J is TRBJ2-3 and V is TRBV5-1; a weak D match, TRBD1 (6 bases). Germline V lookup: CDR1 SGHRS, CDR2 YFSETQ. V lost 0 bases to trimming and J lost 2 bases, with 13 bases between them. The CDR3 consists of 16 residues. The CDR3 nucleotides read TGCGCCAGCAGCTTGGCCGGGACACTGTACACAGATACGCAGTATTTT. Translating it yields CASSLAGTLYTDTQYF.

The gene calls are TRBV7-9 and TRBJ2-7; D is undetermined. Germline lookup yields CDR1 SEHNR and CDR2 FQNEAQ (reference sequence). V was clipped by 5 bases and J by 3 bases, with 14 bases between them. There are 14 residues in the CDR3. This chain's CDR3 is CASSRPDGFYEQYF. CDR3 DNA sequence: TGTGCCAGCAGCCGACCGGACGGATTCTACGAGCAGTACTTC.

The CDR3 DNA sequence: TGTGCCAGTTATGGGGCTAGCGGGATCCAGATAGGGCAGTTCTTC. Protein product: CASYGASGIQIGQFF. The J gene is TRBJ2-1, the V gene TRBV2; 9 bases agree with TRBD2. The ends lost 9 bases at V and 12 bases at J; junction bases unmatched: 18. Germline V gene sequence: CDR1 SNHLY, CDR2 FYNNEI. The CDR3 length is 15 residues.

The V gene is TRBV7-9, the J gene TRBJ1-2; the match to TRBD1 covers 8 bases. Trimming cost V 4 bases and J 4 bases; bases outside gene matches: 11. Germline CDR1 and CDR2: SEHNR and FQNEAQ (reference sequence). The CDR3 is 16 residues long. CDR3 loop: CASSSDREEFGYGYTF. The CDR3 nucleotides are TGTGCCAGCAGCTCGGACAGGGAGGAGTTCGGCTATGGCTACACCTTC. The variable domain in full, completed from reference TRBV7-9 and TRBJ1-2, reads DTGVSQNPRHKITKRGQNVTFRCDPISEHNRLYWYRQTLGQGPEFLTYFQNEAQLEKSRLLSDRFSAERPKGSFSTLEIQRTEQGDSAMYLCASSSDREEFGYGYTFGSGTRLTVV.

V gene TRBV7-9 combines with J gene TRBJ2-6, with TRBD2 as a possible D gene (5 bases). Germline CDR1 reads SEHNR; CDR2 reads FQNEAQ (reference sequence). V dropped 3 bases and J dropped 10 bases, with 16 bases sitting between them. The CDR3 contains 15 residues. The DNA of the CDR3 is TGTGCCAGCAGCTTTTTCCCCCGTGGAGGTAACGTCCTGACTTTC. It specifies CASSFFPRGGNVLTF.

The V and J genes are TRBV10-3 and TRBJ2-7; a weak D match, TRBD1 (7 bases). The length of the CDR3 is 14 residues. The germline gives CDR1 ENHRY, CDR2 SYGVKD. Trimming took off 6 bases at V and 5 bases at J, with 17 bases between the two ends. As DNA, the CDR3 is TGTGCCATCAGGGGGGGAGACAGGGTCGACGAGCAGTACTTC. The encoded protein is CAIRGGDRVDEQYF.

As concerns this clone: Other DNA sequences in the same sample also yield this CDR3. The chain uses TRBV27 and TRBJ2-7; weak D call: TRBD1 (6 bases). Trimming took 5 bases from V and 3 from J, leaving 11 bases between them. CDR1 is MNHEY and CDR2 is SMNVEV in the germline V gene (reference sequence). The CDR3 runs to 13 residues. The CDR3: CASSPGTFYEQYF. Written as DNA, the CDR3 is TGTGCCAGCAGTCCCGGGACATTCTACGAGCAGTACTTC.

The V and J genes are TRBV6-6 and TRBJ1-5; the D is unclear. Germline V gene data show CDR1 as MNHNY and CDR2 as SVGAGI (reference sequence). The germline V and J ends were trimmed by 4 bases and 0 bases, with 10 bases remaining between them. The CDR3 has 15 amino acids. Here the CDR3 reads CASSFLGSSNQPQHF. In nucleotides, the CDR3 is TGTGCCAGCAGTTTTCTTGGGAGTAGCAATCAGCCCCAGCATTTT.

The chain has TRBV6-5 and TRBJ1-1; maybe TRBD1 (6 bases). Germline CDR1 and CDR2: MNHEY and SVGAGI. This CDR3 comprises 14 residues. V was trimmed by 2 bases and J by 1 base, leaving 8 bases between them. The CDR3 sequence is CASSYGQTNTEAFF. The CDR3 bases are TGTGCCAGCAGTTACGGACAGACGAACACTGAAGCTTTCTTT.

The CDR3 bases are TGTGCCAGCAGCCCGCCGCTAGCCCAAACCTACGAGCAGTACTTC. Amino acids: CASSPPLAQTYEQYF. The V gene is TRBV7-9, the J gene TRBJ2-7, with TRBD2 as a possible D gene (5 bases). From germline, CDR1 is SEHNR and CDR2 FQNEAQ (reference sequence). The CDR3 has 15 residues. Trimming removed 5 bases from V and 2 bases from J, with 16 bases in between. The full variable domain, in which reference TRBV7-9 and TRBJ2-7 provide the parts outside the CDR3, is DTGVSQNPRHKITKRGQNVTFRCDPISEHNRLYWYRQTLGQGPEFLTYFQNEAQLEKSRLLSDRFSAERPKGSFSTLEIQRTEQGDSAMYLCASSPPLAQTYEQYFGPGTRLTVT.

A remark on this clone: This sample also contains other DNA sequences that code for the same CDR3. The genes are TRBV9 and TRBJ2-7; 10 bases match TRBD2. The CDR3 runs 14 residues. Germline values: CDR1 SGDLS, CDR2 YYNGEE. V dropped 2 bases and J dropped 4; count of bases not matched to a gene: 3. In DNA form, the CDR3 reads TGTGCCAGCAGCGTGGCTAGCGGGAGTTACGAGCAGTACTTC. It specifies CASSVASGSYEQYF.

The chain uses TRBV29-1 and TRBJ2-1; D is possibly TRBD1 (6 bases). Trimming took 6 bases from V and 5 from J, leaving 20 bases between them. CDR3 length equals 15 residues. The germline V gene encodes CDR1 SQVTM and CDR2 ANQGSEA. Here the CDR3 DNA reads TGCAGCGTACTGTTCCGGGACACGAAGAACAATGAGCAGTTCTTC. Protein: CSVLFRDTKNNEQFF.

The chain joins TRBV11-3 to TRBJ2-7; 7 nucleotides align to TRBD2. The V gene end was trimmed by 3 bases and the J gene end by 7 bases; junction bases not matched to a gene: 6. The CDR3 is 13 amino acids. The germline CDR1 and CDR2 sequences are SGHNT and YENEEA. The CDR3 protein is CASSFIFGGEQYF. The CDR3 region has the DNA TGTGCCAGCAGCTTCATCTTCGGGGGGGAGCAGTACTTC.

This clone has just one count. V and J are TRBV13 and TRBJ2-1; maybe TRBD2 (6 bases). The V gene's germline CDR1 is PRHDT and CDR2 FYEKMQ (reference sequence). The CDR3 is 16 residues long. V was cut by 5 bases and J by 3 bases, with 17 bases left in between. The chain's CDR3 is CASSPSGAASYNEQFF. The CDR3 DNA reads as TGTGCCAGCAGCCCGTCGGGAGCGGCGAGCTACAATGAGCAGTTCTTC. The full variable domain, with the rest looked up from reference TRBV13 and TRBJ2-1, is AAGVIQSPRHLIKEKRETATLKCYPIPRHDTVYWYQQGPGQDPQFLISFYEKMQSDKGSIPDRFSAQQFSDYHSELNMSSLELGDSALYFCASSPSGAASYNEQFFGPGTRLTVL.

This chain joins TRBV7-9 and TRBJ1-1, with a possible D match to TRBD1 (5 bases). The CDR3 has 15 amino acids. The V end lost 4 bases, the J end lost 1 base, and 13 bases lay between the germline ends. Germline lookup yields CDR1 SEHNR and CDR2 FQNEAQ (reference sequence). The CDR3 region is CASSSPGPKNTEAFF. The DNA of the CDR3 is TGTGCCAGCAGCTCACCGGGACCCAAGAACACTGAAGCTTTCTTT.

This chain uses TRBV4-1 with TRBJ1-4, with 7 bases aligning to TRBD1. The V gene end was trimmed by 5 bases and the J gene end by 0 bases; junction bases not matched to a gene: 9. Germline V gene lookup returns CDR1 MGHRA and CDR2 YSYEKL. The CDR3 is 17 amino acids. CDR3 DNA: TGCGCCAGCAGCGTTCGACAGGGCCTTGCAACTAATGAAAAACTGTTTTTT. Translated, it gives CASSVRQGLATNEKLFF.

This chain uses TRBV2 with TRBJ1-2; D not resolved. Germline V gives CDR1 SNHLY, CDR2 FYNNEI. This CDR3 contains 12 residues. The V and J ends lost 6 bases and 4 bases respectively, with 9 bases between them. The CDR3, as DNA: TGTGCCAGCAGAGACGGAATCTATGGCTACACCTTC. It encodes CASRDGIYGYTF.

Comments on this clone: This could be a read error, since a much larger clone is one nucleotide away. The sample contains more than one DNA sequence encoding this CDR3. The V gene is TRBV29-1, the J gene TRBJ2-5; D is possibly TRBD1 (6 bases). The length of the CDR3 is 15 residues. Germline CDR1 and CDR2: SQVTM and ANQGSEA. V gave up 2 bases and J gave up 4 bases, with 17 bases separating them. The CDR3 reads CSVEMDRGRTETQYF. The CDR3 region has the DNA TGCAGCGTTGAAATGGACAGAGGGCGCACAGAGACCCAGTACTTC.

The J gene is TRBJ1-1, the V gene TRBV19; TRBD1 is a possible D gene (5 bases). The CDR3 has 13 residues. CDR1 and CDR2 from the germline V gene are LNHDA and SQIVND (reference sequence). With 8 bases removed from V and 4 bases from J, the gap between germline ends came to 14 bases. DNA of the CDR3: TGTGCCAGTTATCGGGACCTCGGCACTGAAGCTTTCTTT. It is translated as CASYRDLGTEAFF.

This chain joins TRBV5-4 and TRBJ2-2, with 7 bases identical to TRBD2. The CDR3 is 16 amino acids. The J segment lost 7 bases and the V segment lost 2 bases, leaving 11 bases of the junction unmatched. The germline gives CDR1 SGHNT, CDR2 YYREEE (reference sequence). The DNA for the CDR3 is TGTGCCAGCAGCTTTTACACTAGCGATAGGGGCGGGGAGCTGTTTTTT. Amino acid sequence: CASSFYTSDRGGELFF.

The rearrangement joins TRBV6-1 to TRBJ1-3; D uncertain. Trimming removed 1 base at V and 4 bases at J, with 8 bases between. Germline V gene lookup returns CDR1 MNHNS and CDR2 SASEGT. The CDR3 runs 14 residues. The CDR3 protein is CASSEDRPGNTIYF. In DNA form, the CDR3 reads TGTGCCAGCAGTGAAGACCGGCCAGGAAACACCATATATTTT.

V usage is TRBV14 and J usage is TRBJ2-1; D unresolved. CDR3 length: 13 amino acids. Looked up from germline, CDR1 is SGHDN and CDR2 is FVKESK. Trimming stripped 1 base from V and 7 bases from J, with 8 bases between. The CDR3 protein is CASSQAWWNEQFF. The CDR3 DNA is TGTGCCAGCAGCCAAGCGTGGTGGAATGAGCAGTTCTTC.